This TCR beta chain emerged from a study of PD-L1 blockade in urothelial cancer. Overall study context: Patients previously received 0 to 3 chemotherapy regimens.

Germline CDR1 MNHEY, CDR2 SVGAGI. The V end was cut by 4 bases, the J end by 1 base, with 14 bases between. CDR3 size: 16 residues. Added to each PCR by spiking were synthetic TCR analog templates. Assay used: immunoSEQ multiplex PCR; TCRdb lists only in-frame clones, some missing. The sample lists about 52,000 clones; approximately 88% were seen once. As to time point: pretreatment peripheral blood. Sample: PBMCs, taken around atezolizumab (anti-PD-L1) treatment. The V and J genes are TRBV6-5 and TRBJ2-4; D perhaps matches TRBD1 (6 bases). The sequence was obtained from a man in his fifties with urothelial cancer. DNA for the CDR3: TGTGCCAGCAGTTTATCAGGGGCCGGGGCCAAAAACATTCAGTACTTC. This codes for CASSLSGAGAKNIQYF.